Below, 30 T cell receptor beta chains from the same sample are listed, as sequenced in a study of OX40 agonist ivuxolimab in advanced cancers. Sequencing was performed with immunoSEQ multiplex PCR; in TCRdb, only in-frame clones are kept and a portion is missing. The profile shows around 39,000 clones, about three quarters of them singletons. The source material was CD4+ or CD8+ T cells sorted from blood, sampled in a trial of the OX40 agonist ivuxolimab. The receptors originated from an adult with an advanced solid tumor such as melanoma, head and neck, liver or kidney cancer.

The CDR3, as DNA: TGTGCCAGCAGAACTAAGAGCCGGAACAATGAGCAGTTCTTC. Its translation: CASRTKSRNNEQFF. The chain is built from TRBV6-6 and TRBJ2-1, with D unresolved. Germline CDR1 MNHNY, CDR2 SVGAGI (reference sequence). Deletions cut 6 bases from V and 5 bases from J, with 14 bases between. CDR3 size: 14 residues.

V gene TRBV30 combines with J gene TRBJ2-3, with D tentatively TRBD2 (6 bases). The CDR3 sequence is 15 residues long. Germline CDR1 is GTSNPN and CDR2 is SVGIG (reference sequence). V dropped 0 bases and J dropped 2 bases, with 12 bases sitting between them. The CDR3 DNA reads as TGTGCCTGGAGTGTTAATAGCGGCCCCACAGATACGCAGTATTTT. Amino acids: CAWSVNSGPTDTQYF.

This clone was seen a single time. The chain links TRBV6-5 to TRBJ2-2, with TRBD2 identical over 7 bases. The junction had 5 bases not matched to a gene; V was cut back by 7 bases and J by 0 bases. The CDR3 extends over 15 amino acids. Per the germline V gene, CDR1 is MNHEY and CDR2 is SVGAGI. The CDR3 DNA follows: TGTGCCAGCACTGCGGGGGAACCGAACACCGGGGAGCTGTTTTTT. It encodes CASTAGEPNTGELFF.

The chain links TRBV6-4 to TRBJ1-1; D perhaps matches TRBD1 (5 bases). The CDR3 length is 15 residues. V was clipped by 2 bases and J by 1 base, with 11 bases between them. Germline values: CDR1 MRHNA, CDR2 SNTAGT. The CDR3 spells CASSDAAGKNTEAFF. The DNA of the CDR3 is TGTGCCAGCAGTGACGCGGCAGGGAAGAACACTGAAGCTTTCTTT.

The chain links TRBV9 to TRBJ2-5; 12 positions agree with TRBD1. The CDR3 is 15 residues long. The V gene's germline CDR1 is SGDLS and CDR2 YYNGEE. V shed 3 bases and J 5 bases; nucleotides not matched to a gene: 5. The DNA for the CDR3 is TGTGCCAGCAGCGCTGGGACAGGGGGCCGGGAGACCCAGTACTTC. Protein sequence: CASSAGTGGRETQYF.

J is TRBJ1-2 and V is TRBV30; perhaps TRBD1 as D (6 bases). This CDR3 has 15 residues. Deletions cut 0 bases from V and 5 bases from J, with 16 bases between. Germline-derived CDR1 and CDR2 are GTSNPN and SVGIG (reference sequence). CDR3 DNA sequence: TGTGCCTGGAGTGTACAGGGCGGGGGGTCTTATGGCTACACCTTC. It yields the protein CAWSVQGGGSYGYTF.

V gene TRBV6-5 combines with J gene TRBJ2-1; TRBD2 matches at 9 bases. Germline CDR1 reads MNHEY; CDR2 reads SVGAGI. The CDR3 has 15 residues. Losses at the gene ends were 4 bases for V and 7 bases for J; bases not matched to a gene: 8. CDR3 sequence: CASSFLLAGYNEQFF. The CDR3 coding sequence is TGTGCCAGCAGTTTTCTTCTAGCGGGATATAATGAGCAGTTCTTC.

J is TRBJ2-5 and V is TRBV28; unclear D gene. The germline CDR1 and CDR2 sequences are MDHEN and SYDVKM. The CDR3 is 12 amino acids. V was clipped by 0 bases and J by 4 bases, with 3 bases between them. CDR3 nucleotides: TGTGCCAGCAGTTTATGGGTAGAGACCCAGTACTTC. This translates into CASSLWVETQYF. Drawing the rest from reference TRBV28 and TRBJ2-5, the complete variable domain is DVKVTQSSRYLVKRTGEKVFLECVQDMDHENMFWYRQDPGLGLRLIYFSYDVKMKEKGDIPEGYSVSREKKERFSLILESASTNQTSMYLCASSLWVETQYFGPGTRLLVL.

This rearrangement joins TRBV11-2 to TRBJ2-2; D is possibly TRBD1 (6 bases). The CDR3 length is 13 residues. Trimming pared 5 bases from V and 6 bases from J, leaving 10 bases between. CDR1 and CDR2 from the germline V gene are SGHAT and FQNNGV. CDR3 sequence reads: CASSRQDPGELFF. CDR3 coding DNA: TGTGCCAGCAGCCGACAGGACCCCGGGGAGCTGTTTTTT.

As DNA, the CDR3 is TGTGCCAGCAGCCAAGTGTTTGGGACATCCGCTTTCTTT. Its translation is CASSQVFGTSAFF. The chain combines TRBV14 with TRBJ1-1; TRBD1 might be the D (6 bases). Germline V gene data show CDR1 as SGHDN and CDR2 as FVKESK. The CDR3 is 13 residues long. V lost 1 base and J lost 11, with 14 bases in between.

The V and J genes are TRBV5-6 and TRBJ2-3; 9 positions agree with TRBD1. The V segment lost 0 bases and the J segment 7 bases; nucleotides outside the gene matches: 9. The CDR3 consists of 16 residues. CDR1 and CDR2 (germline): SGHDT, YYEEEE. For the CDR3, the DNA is TGTGCCAGCAGCTTGGGACCCACAGGGGGCGCAAATACGCAGTATTTT. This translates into CASSLGPTGGANTQYF.

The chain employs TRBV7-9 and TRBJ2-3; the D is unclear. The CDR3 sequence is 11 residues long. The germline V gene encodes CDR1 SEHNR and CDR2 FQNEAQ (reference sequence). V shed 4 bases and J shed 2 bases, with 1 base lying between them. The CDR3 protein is CASSSTDTQYF. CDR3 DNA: TGTGCCAGCAGCTCCACAGATACGCAGTATTTT. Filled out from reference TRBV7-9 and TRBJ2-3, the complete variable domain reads DTGVSQNPRHKITKRGQNVTFRCDPISEHNRLYWYRQTLGQGPEFLTYFQNEAQLEKSRLLSDRFSAERPKGSFSTLEIQRTEQGDSAMYLCASSSTDTQYFGPGTRLTVL.

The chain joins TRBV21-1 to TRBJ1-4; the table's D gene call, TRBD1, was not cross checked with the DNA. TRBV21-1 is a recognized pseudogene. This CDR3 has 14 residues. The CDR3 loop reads CASSLDSKVKKLFF. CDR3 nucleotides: TGTGCCAGCAGCCTCGACAGCAAGGTTAAAAAACTGTTTTTT.

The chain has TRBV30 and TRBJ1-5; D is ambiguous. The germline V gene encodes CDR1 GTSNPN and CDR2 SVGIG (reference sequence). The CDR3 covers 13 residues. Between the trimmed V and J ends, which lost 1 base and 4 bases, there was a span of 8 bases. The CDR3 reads CAWSASPNQPQHF. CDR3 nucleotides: TGTGCCTGGAGTGCCAGCCCGAATCAGCCCCAGCATTTT.

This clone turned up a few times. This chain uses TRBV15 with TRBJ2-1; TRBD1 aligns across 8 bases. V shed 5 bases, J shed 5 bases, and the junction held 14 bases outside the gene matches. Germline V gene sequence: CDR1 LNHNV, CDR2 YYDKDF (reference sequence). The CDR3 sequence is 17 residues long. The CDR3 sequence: CATSATTRTGLNNEQFF. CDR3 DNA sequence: TGTGCCACCAGCGCCACGACCAGGACAGGGCTCAACAATGAGCAGTTCTTC.

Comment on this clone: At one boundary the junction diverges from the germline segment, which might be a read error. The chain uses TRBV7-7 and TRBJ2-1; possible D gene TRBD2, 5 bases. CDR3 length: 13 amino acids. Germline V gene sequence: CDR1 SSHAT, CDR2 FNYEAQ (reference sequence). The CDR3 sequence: CASSLAPMNEQFF. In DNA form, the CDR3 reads TGTGCTAGCAGCTTAGCGCCGATGAATGAGCAGTTCTTC.

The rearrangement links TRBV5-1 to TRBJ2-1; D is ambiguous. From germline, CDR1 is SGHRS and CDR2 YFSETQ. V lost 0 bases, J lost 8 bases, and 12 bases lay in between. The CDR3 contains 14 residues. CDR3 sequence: CASSLGVSVDEQFF. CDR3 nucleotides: TGCGCCAGCAGCTTGGGTGTGTCGGTGGATGAGCAGTTCTTC. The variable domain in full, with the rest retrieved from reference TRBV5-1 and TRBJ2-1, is KAGVTQTPRYLIKTRGQQVTLSCSPISGHRSVSWYQQTPGQGLQFLFEYFSETQRNKGNFPGRFSGRQFSNSRSEMNVSTLELGDSALYLCASSLGVSVDEQFFGPGTRLTVL.

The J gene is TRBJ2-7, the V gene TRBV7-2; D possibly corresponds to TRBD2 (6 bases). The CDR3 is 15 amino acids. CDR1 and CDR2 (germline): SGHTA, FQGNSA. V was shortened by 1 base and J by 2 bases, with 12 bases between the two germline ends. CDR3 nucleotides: TGTGCCAGCAGCTTAGGTGGGACTGAACCCTACGAGCAGTACTTC. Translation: CASSLGGTEPYEQYF.

DNA for the CDR3: TGTGCCAGCAGTTCCGGGACAGGGTTGTACGAGCAGTACTTC. Translating gives CASSSGTGLYEQYF. The rearrangement links TRBV28 to TRBJ2-7, with 9 bases that match TRBD1. Germline V gives CDR1 MDHEN, CDR2 SYDVKM. V shed 4 bases and J 4 bases; nucleotides not matched to a gene: 5. CDR3 length: 14 amino acids.

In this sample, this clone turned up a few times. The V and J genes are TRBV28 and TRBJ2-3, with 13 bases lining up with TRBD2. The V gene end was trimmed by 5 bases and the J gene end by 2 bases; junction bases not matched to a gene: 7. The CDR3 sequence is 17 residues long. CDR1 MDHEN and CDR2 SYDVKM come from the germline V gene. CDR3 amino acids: CASSPTGLAGFTDTQYF. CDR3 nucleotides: TGTGCCAGCAGTCCGACGGGACTAGCGGGGTTCACAGATACGCAGTATTTT. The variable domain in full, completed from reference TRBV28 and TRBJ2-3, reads DVKVTQSSRYLVKRTGEKVFLECVQDMDHENMFWYRQDPGLGLRLIYFSYDVKMKEKGDIPEGYSVSREKKERFSLILESASTNQTSMYLCASSPTGLAGFTDTQYFGPGTRLTVL.

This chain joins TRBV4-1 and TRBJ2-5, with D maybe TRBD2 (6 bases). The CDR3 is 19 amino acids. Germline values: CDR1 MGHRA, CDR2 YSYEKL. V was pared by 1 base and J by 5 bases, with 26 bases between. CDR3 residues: CASSQGLSGSEAIRETQYF. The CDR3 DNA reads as TGCGCCAGCAGCCAAGGGTTGAGCGGGTCAGAGGCGATTCGGGAGACCCAGTACTTC.

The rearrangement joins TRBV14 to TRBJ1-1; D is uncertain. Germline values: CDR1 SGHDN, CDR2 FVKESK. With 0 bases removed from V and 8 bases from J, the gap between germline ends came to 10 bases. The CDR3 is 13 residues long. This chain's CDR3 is CASSQDRTEEAFF. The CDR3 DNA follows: TGTGCCAGCAGCCAAGATCGTACCGAAGAAGCTTTCTTT.

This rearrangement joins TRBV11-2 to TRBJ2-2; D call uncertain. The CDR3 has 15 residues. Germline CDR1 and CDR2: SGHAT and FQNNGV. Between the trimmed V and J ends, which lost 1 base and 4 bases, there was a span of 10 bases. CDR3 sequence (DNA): TGTGCCAGCAGCTTAGCGGTTACAATCACCGGGGAGCTGTTTTTT. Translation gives CASSLAVTITGELFF.

The CDR3 DNA reads TGTGCCAGCTCACAAGGACGGGACGGCCGGATTCCCATATATTTT. Its protein product is CASSQGRDGRIPIYF. The gene calls are TRBV11-2 and TRBJ1-3, with D perhaps matching TRBD1 (5 bases). The CDR3 totals 15 residues. The germline V gene encodes CDR1 SGHAT and CDR2 FQNNGV. Between the trimmed V and J ends, which lost 8 bases and 11 bases, there was a span of 25 bases.

CDR3 bases: TGTGCCAGCAGCGGGAGAGGGACAGGGGGCAGGGGCACCATATATTTT. This gives the protein CASSGRGTGGRGTIYF. The chain uses TRBV7-2 and TRBJ1-3; TRBD1 matches 12 bases. The germline V gene has CDR1 SGHTA and CDR2 FQGNSA. The CDR3 contains 16 residues. V lost 5 bases to trimming and J lost 9 bases; unmatched junction nucleotides: 11. The whole variable domain, remainder taken from reference TRBV7-2 and TRBJ1-3, is GAGVSQSPSNKVTEKGKDVELRCDPISGHTALYWYRQSLGQGLEFLIYFQGNSAPDKSGLPSDRFSAERTGGSVSTLTIQRTQQEDSAVYLCASSGRGTGGRGTIYFGEGSWLTVV.

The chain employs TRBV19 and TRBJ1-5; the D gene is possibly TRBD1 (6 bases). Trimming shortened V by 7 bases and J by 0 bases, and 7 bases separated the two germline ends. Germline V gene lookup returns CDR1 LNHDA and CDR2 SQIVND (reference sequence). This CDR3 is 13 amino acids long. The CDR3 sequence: CASKGDSNQPQHF. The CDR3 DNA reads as TGTGCCAGTAAGGGGGATAGCAATCAGCCCCAGCATTTT. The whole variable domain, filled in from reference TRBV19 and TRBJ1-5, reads DGGITQSPKYLFRKEGQNVTLSCEQNLNHDAMYWYRQDPGQGLRLIYYSQIVNDFQKGDIAEGYSVSREKKESFPLTVTSAQKNPTAFYLCASKGDSNQPQHFGDGTRLSIL.

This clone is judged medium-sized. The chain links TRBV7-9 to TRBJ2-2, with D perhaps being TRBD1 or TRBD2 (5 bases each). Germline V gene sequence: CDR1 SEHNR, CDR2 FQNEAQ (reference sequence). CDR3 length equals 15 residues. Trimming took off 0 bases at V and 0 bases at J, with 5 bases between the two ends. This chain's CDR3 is CASSLAGANTGELFF. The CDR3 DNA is TGTGCCAGCAGCTTAGCGGGGGCGAACACCGGGGAGCTGTTTTTT.

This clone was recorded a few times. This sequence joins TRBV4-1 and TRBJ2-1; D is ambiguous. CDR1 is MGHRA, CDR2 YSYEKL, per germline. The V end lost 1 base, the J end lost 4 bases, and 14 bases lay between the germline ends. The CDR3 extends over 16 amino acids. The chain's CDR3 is CASSQASTRPYNEQFF. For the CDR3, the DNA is TGCGCCAGCAGCCAAGCCTCAACCAGACCTTACAATGAGCAGTTCTTC.

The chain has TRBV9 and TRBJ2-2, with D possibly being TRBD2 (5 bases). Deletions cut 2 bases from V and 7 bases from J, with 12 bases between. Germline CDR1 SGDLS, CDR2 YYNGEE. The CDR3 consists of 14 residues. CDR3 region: CASSVTPRGGELFF. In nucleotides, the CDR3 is TGTGCCAGCAGCGTGACCCCCCGGGGCGGGGAGCTGTTTTTT.

CDR3 residues: CASSFGQAKNIQYF. The CDR3 DNA follows: TGTGCCAGCAGTTTTGGACAGGCCAAAAACATTCAGTACTTC. This chain uses TRBV28 with TRBJ2-4, with a possible D match to TRBD1 (6 bases). This CDR3 has 14 residues. Germline CDR1 reads MDHEN; CDR2 reads SYDVKM. V gave up 3 bases and J gave up 1 base, with 7 bases separating them.